This T cell receptor (beta chain) stems from a study of cytomegalovirus exposure and HLA in healthy donors. Study-level information: The early release's HLA-typed donors yielded 70 million to 85 million unique TCRs.

The PCR made use of 60 Vbeta and 13 Jbeta primers. The data were produced by immunoSEQ multiplex PCR, yet TCRdb's version contains in-frame clones alone and is incomplete. This table holds hundreds of thousands of clones, 70% to 80% found once. A note on this clone: Its antigen remains unidentified.

Points from the study as a whole: In terms of immune exposure information, only CMV serostatus was available.

Donors were ostensibly healthy at sampling, although undocumented immune exposures were probable. This CDR3 is 14 amino acids long. The V gene's germline CDR1 is MDHEN and CDR2 SYDVKM. The trim removed 7 bases at V and 5 bases at J, leaving 5 bases unmatched. This chain links TRBV28 with TRBJ2-2; 9 bases line up with TRBD1. This clonotype was sampled from a male donor in good health and CMV-seronegative. Sequenced: PBMCs. The CDR3 is CASIGTGRTGELFF. CDR3 bases: TGTGCCAGCATAGGGACAGGGAGGACCGGGGAGCTGTTTTTT. Variable domain in full (rest from reference TRBV28 and TRBJ2-2): DVKVTQSSRYLVKRTGEKVFLECVQDMDHENMFWYRQDPGLGLRLIYFSYDVKMKEKGDIPEGYSVSREKKERFSLILESASTNQTSMYLCASIGTGRTGELFFGEGSRLTVL.